This T cell receptor beta chain came from a study of T cells in Graves' hyperthyroidism and ophthalmopathy (dated by TCRdb to the late 2010s). With respect to the entire study: Peripheral blood was collected at initial diagnosis, before any treatment. Thyroid tissue and blood T-cell repertoires from about 6 Graves' hyperthyroidism patients were also compared in the study. To identify distinguishing TCR V-J signatures, a discovery cohort of 95 to 100 patients was used, comprising fewer than 45 with Graves' ophthalmopathy and under 60 with stable Graves' hyperthyroidism. Once sampling was done, hyperthyroidism patients were given methimazole at a starting dose of 30 mg daily, whereas ophthalmopathy patients were given high-dose intravenous methylprednisolone. Prospective prediction of ophthalmopathy was tested in an independent validation cohort consisting of some 18 hyperthyroidism patients and some 16 patients who later progressed to ophthalmopathy. For training and testing, the 100 or so patients in the discovery cohort were randomly divided in a 7:3 ratio. The paper reports TCR Vbeta CDR3 sequencing of about 140 peripheral blood samples: 43 ophthalmopathy, 75 to 80 hyperthyroidism and some 17 progressor patients.

The study at large found these results: Most expanded thyroid clonotypes (frequency above 0.001) were also found in blood, which suggests that blood repertoires may mirror thyroid immune responses. No statistical method was used to fix the sample size in advance, and group allocation was not hidden from the investigators. A 13 V-J signature model separated ophthalmopathy from stable hyperthyroidism, with nearly 90% sensitivity and 81% to 83% specificity in cross-validation and 80%/75% in testing. During validation, the model predicted progression to ophthalmopathy a median of around 7 months ahead of onset, with just under 71% sensitivity and less than 85% specificity.

Stable Graves' hyperthyroidism was defined as no progression to ophthalmopathy during 18 months of follow-up. Hyperthyroidism patients were aged 18 to 65 years and newly diagnosed, with disease duration of less than 2 months. Patients with uncontrolled infections, other autoimmune diseases, pregnancy or lactation were excluded. Clinical symptoms, serum thyroxine and TRAb, thyroid ultrasound, and orbital computed tomography formed the basis for the diagnoses. Ficoll-Paque density gradient centrifugation was used to isolate PBMCs from approximately 10 ml of fresh peripheral blood. Total RNA was extracted using Trizol reagent, and RNA quality was assessed on an Agilent 2100 Bioanalyzer. Amplification of TCR beta CDR3 regions was carried out from RNA transcripts. A first-round RT-PCR of the TCR CDR3 used the HTBI primer set with the Qiagen OneStep RT-PCR kit. A second multiplex PCR round built the libraries, followed by size selection and purification. Libraries were sequenced paired-end with 100 bp reads on an Illumina HiSeq2000. On the authors' methods: SOAPnuke was used to process the raw data, removing reads that contained adapters or uncalled bases, had a mean Phred below 15, or lacked an exact match to the constant primer or identifier. High-quality paired reads were merged using COPE v1.2.5, and each unique nucleotide sequence was defined as a clonotype. MiTCR v1.1 was used to align clonotypes to the IMGT TRBV, TRBD and TRBJ reference segments. Analysis was restricted to V-J combinations with a frequency above 0.0001, which covered 99.2% of repertoires. The TCS score was defined as the ratio of F50 (clonal expansion) to E x V (chaos), calculated using BLOSUM62-based TCRdist between CDR3 peptides within each V-J. Welch's t-statistics and random forest reduced several hundred V-J features to 13, which were used in a naive Bayes classifier (R e1071). The public reads were run again by TCRdb, first through fastp at Q25 and then through MiXCR, and only productive beta chains were kept. Each record represents a unique CDR3 protein, reported with the most common genes and DNA among its rows. TCRdb's processing, not the authors' own work, is the source of the V and J calls. The sample includes fewer than 650,000 distinct CDR3 sequences, with 14% observed a single time. The top ten hold over 11% of the sample.

A remark on this clonotype: What antigen it recognizes has not been identified. Qualities for individual bases were not recorded, and no much larger clone is one base off.

Sequenced material: blood. The TCR originated in a middle-aged woman with Graves' hyperthyroidism.

The sequenced DNA is TGTGCCAGCTCACCATGGACTAGCGGGACCCACTCCTACGAGCAGTACTTC. This codes for CASSPWTSGTHSYEQYF. This receptor chain uses TRBV18 and TRBJ2-7; 12 middle bases align to TRBD2. Trimmed from V: 2 bases; trimmed from J: 0 bases; junction bases lacking a gene match: 5. The CDR3 covers 17 residues, taking in both the cysteine and the phenylalanine. The only DNA kept is the CDR3, 51 bases in frame from the first base. According to the germline V gene, CDR1 reads KGHSH and CDR2 reads LQKENI.